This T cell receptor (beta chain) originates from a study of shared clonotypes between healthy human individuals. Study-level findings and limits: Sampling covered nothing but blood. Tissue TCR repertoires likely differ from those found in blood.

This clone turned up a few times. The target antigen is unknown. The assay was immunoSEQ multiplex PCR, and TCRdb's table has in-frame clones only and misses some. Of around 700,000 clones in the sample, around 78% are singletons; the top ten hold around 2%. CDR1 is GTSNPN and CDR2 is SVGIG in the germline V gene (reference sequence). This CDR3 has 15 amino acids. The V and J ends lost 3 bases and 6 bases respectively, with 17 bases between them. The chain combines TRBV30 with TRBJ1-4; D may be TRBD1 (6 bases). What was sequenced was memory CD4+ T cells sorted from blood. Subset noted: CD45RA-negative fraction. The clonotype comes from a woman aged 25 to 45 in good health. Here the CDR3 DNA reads TGTGCCTGGAGGACGTTGCAGGGGATTGATGAAAAACTGTTTTTT. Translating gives CAWRTLQGIDEKLFF.